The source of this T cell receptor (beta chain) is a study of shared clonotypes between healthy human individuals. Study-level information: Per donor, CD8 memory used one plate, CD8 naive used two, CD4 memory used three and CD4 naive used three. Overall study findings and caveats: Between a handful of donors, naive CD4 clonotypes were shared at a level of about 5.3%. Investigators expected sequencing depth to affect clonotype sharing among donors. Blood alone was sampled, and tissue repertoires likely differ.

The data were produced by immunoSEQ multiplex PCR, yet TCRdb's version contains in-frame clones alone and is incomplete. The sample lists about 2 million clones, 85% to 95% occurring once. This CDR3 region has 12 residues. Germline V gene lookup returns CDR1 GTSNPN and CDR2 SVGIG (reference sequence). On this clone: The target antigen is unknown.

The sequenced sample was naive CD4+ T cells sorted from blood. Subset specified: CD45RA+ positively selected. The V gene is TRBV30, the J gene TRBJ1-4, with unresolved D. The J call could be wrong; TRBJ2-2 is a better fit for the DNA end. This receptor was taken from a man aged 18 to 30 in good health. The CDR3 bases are TGTGCCTGGAGTAGCCCAAGGAGGGAGCTGTTTTTT. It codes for CAWSSPRRELFF.